These T cell receptor beta chains were read from a single sample in a study of T cells after yellow fever vaccination. TCRdb analysed the 5' RACE reads with MiXCR anew, one entry per CDR3 protein. The top ten hold around 16% of the sample, which has 400,000 or so distinct CDR3 sequences, approximately 6% seen once. The sequences come from PBMCs, collected 5 days after the yellow fever booster vaccination. The receptors here all came from a man aged 30 to 45 who received the YFV17D yellow fever vaccine. The CDR3 runs from the conserved cysteine through the conserved F or W. D genes are given only for firm matches. The size of a clone is reported for some rows only, either as once, few or many, or as a class for expanded clones.

TRBJ2-2,TRBV11-2,.,few,CASSLGGPYNTGELFF,TGTGCCAGCAGCTTAGGGGGGCCCTACAACACCGGGGAGCTGTTTTTT
TRBJ1-2,TRBV3-1,TRBD1,many,CASSPTGVGNYGYTF,TGTGCCAGCAGCCCTACAGGGGTTGGTAACTATGGCTACACCTTC
TRBJ2-4,TRBV5-1,.,many,CASSLVGGRAKNIQYF,TGCGCCAGCAGCTTGGTTGGGGGTCGGGCCAAAAACATTCAGTACTTC
TRBJ2-7,TRBV10-3,TRBD1,few,CAISGTGGLNEQYF,TGTGCCATCAGCGGGACAGGGGGCTTGAACGAGCAGTACTTC
TRBJ2-1,TRBV10-1,.,few,CASSEGGRGMGEQFF,TGCGCCAGCAGTGAAGGGGGTCGTGGTATGGGTGAGCAGTTCTTC
TRBJ2-1,TRBV20-1,.,many,CSARDSLGLHQSSYNEQFF,TGCAGTGCTAGAGACTCCTTGGGCCTTCACCAGAGCTCCTACAATGAGCAGTTCTTC
TRBJ2-2,TRBV24-1,.,many,CATSESVNTGELFF,TGTGCCACCAGTGAAAGCGTCAACACCGGGGAGCTGTTTTTT
TRBJ2-5,TRBV20-1,TRBD2,.,CSATRTSEETQYF,TGCAGTGCTACTAGGACTAGTGAGGAGACCCAGTACTTC
TRBJ2-3,TRBV7-2,.,few,CASSSPGWAATQYF,TGTGCCAGCAGCTCGCCCGGCTGGGCCGCCACGCAGTATTTT
TRBJ1-3,TRBV10-3,.,few,CATTRDPAPGNTIYF,TGTGCTACCACCCGGGACCCCGCTCCTGGAAACACCATATATTTT
TRBJ2-1,TRBV18,TRBD1,.,CASSPRRTGAYEQFF,TGTGCCAGCTCACCACGCCGGACAGGGGCTTATGAGCAGTTCTTC
TRBJ2-7,TRBV5-4,TRBD2,many,CASSPGTSGLSAYEQYF,TGTGCCAGCAGCCCCGGGACTAGCGGGCTAAGCGCCTACGAGCAGTACTTC
TRBJ2-5,TRBV29-1,.,many,CSVGNPTQYF,TGCAGCGTGGGGAATCCGACCCAGTACTTC
TRBJ2-1,TRBV3-1,.,.,CASSAGRQATRF,TGTGCCAGCAGCGCTGGCCGCCAAGCAACAAGGTTC
TRBJ2-2,TRBV20-1,TRBD1,many,CSARDRGWTGELFF,TGCAGTGCTCGGGACAGGGGATGGACCGGGGAGCTGTTTTTT
TRBJ2-1,TRBV20-1,TRBD1,.,CSAATGGIGEQFF,TGCAGTGCTGCGACAGGGGGAATTGGGGAGCAGTTCTTC
TRBJ2-3,TRBV6-5,.,few,CASSYSPGRGRDTQYF,TGTGCCAGCAGTTACTCCCCAGGCAGGGGTAGAGATACGCAGTATTTT
TRBJ1-5,TRBV18,.,few,CASSPPGTSNQPQHF,TGTGCCAGCTCACCACCGGGGACGAGCAATCAGCCCCAGCATTTT
TRBJ2-1,TRBV24-1,.,.,CATSDLRSSYNEQFF,TGTGCCACCAGTGATTTGCGAAGCTCCTACAATGAGCAGTTCTTC
TRBJ2-7,TRBV28,TRBD2,many,CASSPTVLAGLLF,TGTGCCAGCAGCCCGACGGTGCTAGCGGGACTCTTGTTC
TRBJ2-1,TRBV5-4,TRBD1,.,CASSLMGQGFNEQFF,TGTGCCAGCAGCTTAATGGGACAGGGTTTCAATGAGCAGTTCTTC
TRBJ2-1,TRBV7-2,.,.,CASSSDIRYNEQFF,TGTGCCAGCAGCTCCGACATCAGGTACAATGAGCAGTTCTTC